This T cell receptor (beta chain) comes out of a study of Tregs in tolerant kidney transplant recipients. About the study: Recipient PBMCs carried a CFSE label and met irradiated graft donor PBMCs for over five days before FACS sorting. Study-wide results and limits: The small number of patients limits these findings pending further validation.

The CDR3 consists of 15 residues. Germline loops: CDR1 SGHVS, CDR2 FNYEAQ. Trimming cost V 3 bases and J 3 bases, with 15 bases left between them. With regard to this clone: Its antigen is unknown.

Data came from immunoSEQ multiplex PCR; TCRdb stores just in-frame clones and leaves some out. Here the sample spans about 8,600 clones, more than 40% being singletons. The sequencing input was CD4+ T cells from blood cultured with allogeneic cells. V is TRBV7-6 and J is TRBJ2-7; D may correspond to TRBD1 or TRBD2 (5 bases each). The clonotype comes from a human donor in good health. The CDR3 region is CASSFDRDPVYEQYF. For the CDR3, the DNA is TGTGCCAGCAGCTTCGACCGGGACCCAGTCTACGAGCAGTACTTC.